These 22 T cell receptor beta chains originate from one sample sequenced in a study of T-cell reconstitution after alpha-beta-depleted transplantation in children. Preparation of the TCRbeta library involved a method that used unique molecular identifiers. TCRdb ran MiXCR on the PCR reads and lists one entry per CDR3 protein. Of hundreds of thousands of distinct CDR3 sequences listed, around 12% were seen once; the top ten hold over 2%. The sample in question was PBMCs from the stem cell graft donor, obtained from the stem cell graft. Receptors originate from a human donor who donated a stem cell graft to a child with acute lymphoblastic leukemia.

This clonotype was counted at least ten times. The chain couples TRBV10-3 to TRBJ2-1; TRBD2 agrees at 13 bases. Germline CDR1 is ENHRY and CDR2 is SYGVKD. This CDR3 spans 16 amino acids. Trimming took 3 bases from V and 4 from J; bases not matched to a gene: 3. CDR3 DNA sequence: TGTGCCATCAGTGAACTAGCGGGAGGGGGTTACAATGAGCAGTTCTTC. Its translation is CAISELAGGGYNEQFF.

This clonotype occurred many times. The J gene is TRBJ1-6, the V gene TRBV12-3 or TRBV12-4, with D hard to call. Deletions cut 2 bases from V and 7 bases from J, with 9 bases between. CDR3 length: 14 amino acids. This chain's CDR3 is CASSLRHSNSPLHF. In DNA form, the CDR3 reads TGTGCCAGCAGTTTAAGACATTCGAATTCACCCCTCCACTTT.

The sample holds many counts of this clonotype. The chain is built from TRBV29-1 and TRBJ2-5; 7 nucleotides match TRBD1. The CDR3 runs to 12 residues. V lost 5 bases to trimming and J lost 2 bases; unmatched junction nucleotides: 2. CDR1 and CDR2 from the germline V gene are SQVTM and ANQGSEA. CDR3 protein: CSVRTGQETQYF. CDR3 nucleotide sequence: TGCAGCGTTAGGACAGGTCAAGAGACCCAGTACTTC. The whole variable domain, filled in from reference TRBV29-1 and TRBJ2-5, reads SAVISQKPSRDICQRGTSLTIQCQVDSQVTMMFWYRQQPGQSLTLIATANQGSEATYESGFVIDKFPISRPNLTFSTLTVSNMSPEDSSIYLCSVRTGQETQYFGPGTRLLVL.

In regard to this clonotype: A single base separates this from a much larger clone, so it may be a read error. The V gene is TRBV29-1, the J gene TRBJ2-6, with 7 positions matching TRBD2. Unmatched junction bases numbered 12, after V lost 7 bases and J lost 0 bases. This CDR3 comprises 17 residues. Looked up from germline, CDR1 is SQVTM and CDR2 is ANQGSEA. CDR3 amino acids: CSGLAQGGPSGANVLTF. CDR3 sequence (DNA): TGCAGCGGTTTGGCGCAGGGAGGGCCCTCTGGGGCCAACGTCCTGACTTTC.

This clonotype was found many times. This rearrangement joins TRBV6-2 or TRBV6-3 to TRBJ2-5; the match to TRBD1 covers 7 bases. CDR3 size: 16 residues. J lost 3 bases, V lost 4 bases, and 11 bases had no gene match. Germline loops: CDR1 MNHEY, CDR2 SVGEGT. CDR3 coding DNA: TGTGCCAGCAGTTTTCGGACAGGAGGCTTGAAAGAGACCCAGTACTTC. Translated: CASSFRTGGLKETQYF.

The chain carries TRBV7-9 and TRBJ2-1, with D perhaps matching TRBD1 or TRBD2 (7 bases each). Trimming took off 5 bases at V and 8 bases at J, with 22 bases between the two ends. Germline values: CDR1 SEHNR, CDR2 FQNEAQ (reference sequence). The CDR3 extends over 16 amino acids. The CDR3 is CASSITWEGAIDEQFF. CDR3 DNA sequence: TGTGCCAGCAGCATTACCTGGGAGGGGGCGATTGATGAGCAGTTCTTC.

This clonotype was seen ten or more times. CDR3 in amino acids: CAARSAGGYRSYEQYF. The CDR3 coding sequence is TGTGCCGCCCGTTCGGCGGGAGGCTACCGCTCCTACGAGCAGTACTTC. The chain links TRBV6-5 to TRBJ2-7; 8 positions agree with TRBD2. Germline CDR1 MNHEY, CDR2 SVGAGI. With 11 bases clipped from V and 0 bases from J, the junction kept 15 bases outside the gene matches. The CDR3 spans 16 residues.

This clonotype was seen ten or more times. This chain connects TRBV6-6 to TRBJ1-4, with D unclear. The V gene lost 6 bases and the J gene lost 8 bases, with 7 bases spanning the gap. CDR1 is MNHNY and CDR2 is SVGAGI in the germline V gene (reference sequence). The CDR3 extends over 11 amino acids. In DNA form, the CDR3 reads TGTGCCAGCAGGGAAGGCGAAAAACTGTTTTTT. It yields the protein CASREGEKLFF.

At least ten counts were recorded for this clonotype. This chain uses TRBV12-3 or TRBV12-4 with TRBJ1-3; D gene uncertain. V lost 6 bases to trimming and J lost 2 bases, with 17 bases between them. This CDR3 spans 16 amino acids. The CDR3 coding sequence is TGTGCCAGCAGCACGCCGGGCCGCTTGGCTGGAAACACCATATATTTT. As protein: CASSTPGRLAGNTIYF.

This clonotype showed up many times. This chain connects TRBV7-9 to TRBJ1-3, with D possibly matching TRBD1 (6 bases). The CDR3 loop spans 15 amino acids. CDR1 is SEHNR and CDR2 is FQNEAQ in the germline V gene (reference sequence). The V and J ends lost 7 bases and 7 bases respectively, with 20 bases between them. The CDR3 protein is CASKGGRVTQNTIYF. The CDR3 DNA reads TGTGCCAGCAAAGGGGGACGAGTCACTCAGAACACCATATATTTT.

There are many counts of this clonotype. J is TRBJ2-7 and V is TRBV7-2; 10 bases fit TRBD1. The CDR3 runs to 13 residues. J lost 6 bases, V lost 6 bases, and 5 bases had no gene match. Germline CDR1 SGHTA, CDR2 FQGNSA. The CDR3 region is CASRRDRGAEQYF. CDR3 in DNA: TGTGCCAGCAGGCGGGACAGGGGTGCCGAGCAGTACTTC.

The chain couples TRBV4-3 to TRBJ2-7, with D possibly TRBD2 on 5 matching bases. In germline, CDR1 is LGHNA, CDR2 YSLEER. The germline V and J ends were trimmed by 2 bases and 1 base, with 9 bases remaining between them. The CDR3 length is 14 residues. The CDR3 spells CASSQWTGSYEQYF. The CDR3 DNA reads TGCGCCAGCAGCCAATGGACTGGATCCTACGAGCAGTACTTC.

At least ten counts were recorded for this clonotype. The gene calls are TRBV7-2 and TRBJ2-2; TRBD2 agrees at 10 bases. CDR3 size: 16 residues. Per germline, CDR1 SGHTA and CDR2 FQGNSA. V trimming: 0 bases; J trimming: 7 bases; junction bases outside the gene matches: 5. The CDR3 DNA follows: TGTGCCAGCAGCTTAGCGCAGCGGGGGGGCTTCGGGGAGCTGTTTTTT. The encoded protein is CASSLAQRGGFGELFF.

The J gene is TRBJ2-1, the V gene TRBV29-1; 8 nucleotides line up with TRBD2. This CDR3 contains 15 residues. The V gene end was trimmed by 3 bases and the J gene end by 3 bases; junction bases not matched to a gene: 7. Germline V lookup: CDR1 SQVTM, CDR2 ANQGSEA. CDR3 sequence (DNA): TGCAGCGTTGATGTCGCGGGAGGTCGCTACAATGAGCAGTTCTTC. It codes for CSVDVAGGRYNEQFF.

The V call is TRBV5-1, the J call TRBJ2-1, with a possible D match to TRBD1 (5 bases). CDR1 is SGHRS and CDR2 is YFSETQ in the germline V gene. CDR3 length equals 14 residues. With 4 bases removed from V and 5 bases from J, the gap between germline ends came to 13 bases. The CDR3 here is CASSAGSRNNEQFF. Here the CDR3 DNA reads TGCGCCAGCAGCGCAGGGTCTAGGAACAATGAGCAGTTCTTC.

This clonotype came up many times. This sequence joins TRBV14 and TRBJ1-2; D gene uncertain. The CDR3 is 15 amino acids. V gave up 4 bases and J gave up 4 bases, with 16 bases separating them. Germline assignment: CDR1 SGHDN and CDR2 FVKESK. The CDR3 DNA reads as TGTGCCAGCAGCCGAGTTGCGGGATCCGCCTATGGCTACACCTTC. Protein sequence: CASSRVAGSAYGYTF.

The rearrangement uses TRBV6-2 or TRBV6-3 and TRBJ2-1, with 10 bases fitting TRBD2. The V gene's germline CDR1 is MNHEY and CDR2 SVGEGT. CDR3 length equals 15 residues. With V trimmed by 6 bases and J by 5 bases, 7 bases remained unmatched. This chain's CDR3 is CASRKAGGQNNEQFF. Here the CDR3 DNA reads TGTGCCAGCAGAAAAGCGGGAGGGCAGAACAATGAGCAGTTCTTC.

This clonotype was recorded a few times. The rearrangement joins TRBV9 to TRBJ1-1; D remains unclear. Germline CDR1 reads SGDLS; CDR2 reads YYNGEE. V was shortened by 0 bases and J by 4 bases, with 10 bases between the two germline ends. There are 14 residues in the CDR3. This CDR3 reads CASSVDPGLTEAFF. Written as DNA, the CDR3 is TGTGCCAGCAGCGTAGATCCGGGCCTCACTGAAGCTTTCTTT.

This chain links TRBV20-1 with TRBJ2-1; 8 positions match TRBD2. The CDR3 extends over 15 amino acids. The V gene's germline CDR1 is DFQATT and CDR2 SNEGSKA (reference sequence). V trimming: 3 bases; J trimming: 4 bases; junction bases outside the gene matches: 8. The CDR3 spells CSASSGGRLYNEQFF. The DNA for the CDR3 is TGCAGTGCTAGCTCCGGCGGGAGGCTTTACAATGAGCAGTTCTTC.

This clonotype was found many times. The chain couples TRBV7-9 to TRBJ2-7; 8 nucleotides match TRBD1. V trimming: 5 bases; J trimming: 7 bases; junction bases outside the gene matches: 13. Germline V gene data show CDR1 as SEHNR and CDR2 as FQNEAQ (reference sequence). This CDR3 spans 15 amino acids. This CDR3 is CASSLGTGPVREQYF. CDR3 nucleotides: TGTGCCAGCAGCCTGGGGACAGGACCTGTTCGGGAGCAGTACTTC.

This clonotype was found many times. This chain uses TRBV29-1 with TRBJ2-7; perhaps D is TRBD1 or TRBD2 (5 bases each). V lost 4 bases and J lost 5, with 18 bases in between. CDR3 size: 14 residues. Germline lookup yields CDR1 SQVTM and CDR2 ANQGSEA. The DNA of the CDR3 is TGCAGCGTTGCCGGGACGTTGGTTGAGGACGAGCAGTACTTC. Encoded protein: CSVAGTLVEDEQYF.

This clonotype has a count of ten or more. The chain is built from TRBV5-5 and TRBJ2-2; D not resolved. Germline CDR1 SGHKS, CDR2 YYEKEE (reference sequence). With 0 bases removed from V and 7 bases from J, the gap between germline ends came to 10 bases. CDR3 size: 14 residues. As DNA, the CDR3 is TGTGCCAGCAGCTTGGTCCCCCAAGGCGGGGAGCTGTTTTTT. As protein: CASSLVPQGGELFF.